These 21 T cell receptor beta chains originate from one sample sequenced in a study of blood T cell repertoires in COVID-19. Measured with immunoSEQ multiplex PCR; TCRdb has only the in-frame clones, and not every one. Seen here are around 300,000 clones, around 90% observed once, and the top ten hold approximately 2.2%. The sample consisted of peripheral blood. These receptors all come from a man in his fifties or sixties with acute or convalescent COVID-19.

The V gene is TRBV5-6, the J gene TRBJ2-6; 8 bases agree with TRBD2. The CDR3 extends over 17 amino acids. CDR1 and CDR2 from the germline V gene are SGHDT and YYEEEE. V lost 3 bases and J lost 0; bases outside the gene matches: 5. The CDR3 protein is CASSSGGTPSGANVLTF. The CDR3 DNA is TGTGCCAGCAGCTCGGGGGGGACCCCCTCTGGGGCCAACGTCCTGACTTTC.

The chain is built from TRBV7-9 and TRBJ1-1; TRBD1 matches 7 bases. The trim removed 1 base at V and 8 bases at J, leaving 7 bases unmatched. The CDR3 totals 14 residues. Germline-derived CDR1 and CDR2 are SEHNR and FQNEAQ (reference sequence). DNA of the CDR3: TGTGCCAGCAGCTTAGGGGCAGGGGGACTGGAAGCTTTCTTT. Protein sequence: CASSLGAGGLEAFF.

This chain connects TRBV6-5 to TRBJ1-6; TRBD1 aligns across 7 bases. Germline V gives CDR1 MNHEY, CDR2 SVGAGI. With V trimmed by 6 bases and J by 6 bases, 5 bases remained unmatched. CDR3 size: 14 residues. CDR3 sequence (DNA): TGTGCCAGCAGGTCAACAGGGGTTAATTCACCCCTCCACTTT. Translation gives CASRSTGVNSPLHF.

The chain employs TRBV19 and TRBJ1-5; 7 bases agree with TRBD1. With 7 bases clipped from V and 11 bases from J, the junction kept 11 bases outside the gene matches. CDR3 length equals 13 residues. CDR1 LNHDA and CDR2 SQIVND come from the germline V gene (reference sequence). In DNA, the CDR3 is TGTGCCAGTATCGGACAGGTAGGTTCAGCCCAGCATTTT. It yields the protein CASIGQVGSAQHF.

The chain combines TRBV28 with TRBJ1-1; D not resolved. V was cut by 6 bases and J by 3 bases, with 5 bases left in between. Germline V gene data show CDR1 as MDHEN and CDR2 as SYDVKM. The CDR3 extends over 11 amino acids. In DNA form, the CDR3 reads TGTGCCAGCAGCTCCCACACTGAAGCTTTCTTT. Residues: CASSSHTEAFF.

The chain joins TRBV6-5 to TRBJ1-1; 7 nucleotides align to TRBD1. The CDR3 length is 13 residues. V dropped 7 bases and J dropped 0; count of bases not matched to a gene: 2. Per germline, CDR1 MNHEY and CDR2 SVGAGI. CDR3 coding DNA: TGTGCCAGCAAGGGACAGCTGAACACTGAAGCTTTCTTT. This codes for CASKGQLNTEAFF.

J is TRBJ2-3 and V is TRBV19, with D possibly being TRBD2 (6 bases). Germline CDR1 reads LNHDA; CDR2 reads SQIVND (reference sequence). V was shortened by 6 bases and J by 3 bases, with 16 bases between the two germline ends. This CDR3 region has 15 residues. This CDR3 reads CASSFWGAGTDTQYF. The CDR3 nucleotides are TGTGCCAGTAGCTTTTGGGGTGCGGGGACAGATACGCAGTATTTT.

CDR3 coding DNA: TGCAGCGTTGAAAGGGGGCCCTCCTATGGCTACACCTTC. Amino acids: CSVERGPSYGYTF. The gene calls are TRBV29-1 and TRBJ1-2; 7 bases match TRBD1. The CDR3 has 13 residues. Germline V lookup: CDR1 SQVTM, CDR2 ANQGSEA. V shed 2 bases, J shed 4 bases, and the junction held 4 bases outside the gene matches.

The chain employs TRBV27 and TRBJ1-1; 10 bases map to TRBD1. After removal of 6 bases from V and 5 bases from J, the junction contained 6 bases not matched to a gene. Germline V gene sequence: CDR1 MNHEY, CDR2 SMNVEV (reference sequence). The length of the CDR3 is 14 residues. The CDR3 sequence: CASSRPGQGTEAFF. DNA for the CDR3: TGTGCCAGCAGCCGCCCGGGACAGGGGACTGAAGCTTTCTTT.

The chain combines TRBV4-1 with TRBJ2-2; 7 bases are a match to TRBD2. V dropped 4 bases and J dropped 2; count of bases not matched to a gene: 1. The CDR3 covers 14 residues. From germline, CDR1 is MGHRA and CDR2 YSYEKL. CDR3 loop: CASSLAGNTGELFF. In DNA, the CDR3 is TGCGCCAGCAGCCTAGCGGGCAACACCGGGGAGCTGTTTTTT.

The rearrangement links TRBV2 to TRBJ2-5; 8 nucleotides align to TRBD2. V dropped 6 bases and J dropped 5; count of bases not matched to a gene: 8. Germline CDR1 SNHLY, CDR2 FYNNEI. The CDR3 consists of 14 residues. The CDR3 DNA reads TGTGCCAGCAGGGGACTAGATTTCTGGGAGACCCAGTACTTC. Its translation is CASRGLDFWETQYF.

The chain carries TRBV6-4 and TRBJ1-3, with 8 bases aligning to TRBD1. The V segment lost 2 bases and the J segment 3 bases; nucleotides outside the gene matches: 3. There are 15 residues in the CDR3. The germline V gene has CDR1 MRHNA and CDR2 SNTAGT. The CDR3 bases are TGTGCCAGCAGTGACAGGGACAGGCGTGGAAACACCATATATTTT. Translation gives CASSDRDRRGNTIYF.

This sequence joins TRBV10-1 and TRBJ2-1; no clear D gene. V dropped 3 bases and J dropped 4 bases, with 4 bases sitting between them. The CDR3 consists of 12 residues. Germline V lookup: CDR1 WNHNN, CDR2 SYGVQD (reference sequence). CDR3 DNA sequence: TGCGCCAGCAGTGACGGGTACAATGAGCAGTTCTTC. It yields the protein CASSDGYNEQFF.

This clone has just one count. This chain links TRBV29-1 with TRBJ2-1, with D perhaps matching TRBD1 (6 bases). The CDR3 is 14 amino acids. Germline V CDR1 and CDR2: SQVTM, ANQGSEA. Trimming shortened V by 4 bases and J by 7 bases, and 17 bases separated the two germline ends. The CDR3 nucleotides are TGCAGCGTTGTTCGGGCACAGGGCGGGAATGAGCAGTTCTTC. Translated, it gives CSVVRAQGGNEQFF.

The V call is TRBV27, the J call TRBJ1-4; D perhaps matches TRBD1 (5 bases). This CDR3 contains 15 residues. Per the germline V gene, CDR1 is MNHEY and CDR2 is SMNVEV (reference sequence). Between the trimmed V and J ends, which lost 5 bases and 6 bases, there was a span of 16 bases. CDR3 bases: TGTGCCAGCAGTGGCCAGGCAGGGCCAGATGAAAAACTGTTTTTT. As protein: CASSGQAGPDEKLFF.

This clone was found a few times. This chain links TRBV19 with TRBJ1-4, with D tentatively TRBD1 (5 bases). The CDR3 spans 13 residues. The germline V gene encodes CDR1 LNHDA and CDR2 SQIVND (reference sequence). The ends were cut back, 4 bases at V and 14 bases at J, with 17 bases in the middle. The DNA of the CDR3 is TGTGCCAGTAGTACTTCAGGGTACAGTAAGCTGTTTTTT. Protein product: CASSTSGYSKLFF.

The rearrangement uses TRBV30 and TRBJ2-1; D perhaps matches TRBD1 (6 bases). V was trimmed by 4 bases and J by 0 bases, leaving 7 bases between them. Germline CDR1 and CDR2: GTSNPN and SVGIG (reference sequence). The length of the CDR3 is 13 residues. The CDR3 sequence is CAWTGVSYNEQFF. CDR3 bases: TGTGCCTGGACAGGGGTCTCCTACAATGAGCAGTTCTTC.

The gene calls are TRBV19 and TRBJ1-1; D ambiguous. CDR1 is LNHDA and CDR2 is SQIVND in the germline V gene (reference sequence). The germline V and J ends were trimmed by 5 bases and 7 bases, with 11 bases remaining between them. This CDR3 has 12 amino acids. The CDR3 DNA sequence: TGTGCCAGTAGTCTCCAGCGTGGTGAAGCTTTCTTT. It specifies CASSLQRGEAFF.

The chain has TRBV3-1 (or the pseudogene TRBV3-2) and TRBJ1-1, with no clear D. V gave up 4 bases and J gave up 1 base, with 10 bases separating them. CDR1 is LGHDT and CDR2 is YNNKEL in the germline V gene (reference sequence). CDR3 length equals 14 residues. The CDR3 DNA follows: TGTGCCAGCAGCCGGTTCCTCGGGAACACTGAAGCTTTCTTT. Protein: CASSRFLGNTEAFF.

The CDR3 bases are TGTGCCAGTAGTATGGAGGGACAGGGGCCTGGGGCCAACGTCCTGACTTTC. It specifies CASSMEGQGPGANVLTF. The rearrangement links TRBV19 to TRBJ2-6; 10 nucleotides agree with TRBD1. With 3 bases clipped from V and 2 bases from J, the junction kept 4 bases outside the gene matches. Germline V lookup: CDR1 LNHDA, CDR2 SQIVND (reference sequence). The CDR3 covers 17 residues.

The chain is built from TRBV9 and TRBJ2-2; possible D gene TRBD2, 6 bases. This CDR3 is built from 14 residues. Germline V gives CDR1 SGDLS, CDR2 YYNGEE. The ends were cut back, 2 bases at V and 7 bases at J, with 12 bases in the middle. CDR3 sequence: CASSVDYHNGELFF. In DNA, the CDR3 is TGTGCCAGCAGCGTGGACTATCACAACGGGGAGCTGTTTTTT.